Included here is one T cell receptor beta chain sequence, with context. The CDR3 sequence is 15 residues long. Trimming cost V 3 bases and J 4 bases; bases outside gene matches: 5. The germline gives CDR1 PRHDT, CDR2 FYEKMQ (reference sequence). This PCR relied on a set of 60 Vbeta primers and 13 Jbeta primers. Sequencing used immunoSEQ multiplex PCR; TCRdb keeps in-frame clones, though not all of them. The repertoire holds under 150,000 clones, with approximately 77% as singletons. The data belong to a study of cytomegalovirus exposure and HLA in healthy donors. The chain carries TRBV13 and TRBJ2-7; the match to TRBD1 covers 11 bases. This receptor was obtained from a woman aged 40 to 49 in good health and CMV-seronegative. Specimen: PBMCs. CDR3 sequence: CASSLMGQGDYEQYF. The CDR3 DNA is TGTGCCAGCAGCTTGATGGGACAGGGGGATTACGAGCAGTACTTC.